These 15 T cell receptor beta chains came from one sample sequenced in a study of cytomegalovirus exposure and HLA in healthy donors. In the PCR, 60 Vbeta and 13 Jbeta primers were used. Repertoires were generated with immunoSEQ multiplex PCR, while TCRdb's copy carries only in-frame clones and drops some. The sample consists of about 110,000 clones, 78% of them appearing once. Sequenced: PBMCs. Receptors were obtained from a young man in good health and CMV-seronegative.

This clone was picked up one time. The rearrangement joins TRBV6-5 to TRBJ1-2; D not certain. The CDR3 contains 13 residues. From germline, CDR1 is MNHEY and CDR2 SVGAGI. V lost 3 bases, J lost 2 bases, and 7 bases lay in between. The CDR3 loop is CASSYGRNYGYTF. The CDR3 DNA reads as TGTGCCAGCAGTTATGGGAGAAACTATGGCTACACCTTC.

This clone was observed a handful of times. The chain combines TRBV29-1 with TRBJ2-5, with 8 nucleotides matching TRBD1. CDR1 is SQVTM and CDR2 is ANQGSEA in the germline V gene. The ends lost 3 bases at V and 4 bases at J; junction bases unmatched: 1. CDR3 size: 12 residues. CDR3 sequence: CSVDRGRETQYF. The CDR3 coding sequence is TGCAGCGTTGACAGGGGGCGAGAGACCCAGTACTTC.

This clone showed up many times. The chain links TRBV28 to TRBJ1-1, with D possibly being TRBD1 (6 bases). CDR3 size: 14 residues. The V gene lost 10 bases and the J gene lost 3 bases, with 18 bases spanning the gap. Germline CDR1 is MDHEN and CDR2 is SYDVKM. DNA for the CDR3: TGTGCCACTCTCGGGGGGGGCGCTTACACTGAAGCTTTCTTT. It yields the protein CATLGGGAYTEAFF. The whole variable domain, filled in from reference TRBV28 and TRBJ1-1, reads DVKVTQSSRYLVKRTGEKVFLECVQDMDHENMFWYRQDPGLGLRLIYFSYDVKMKEKGDIPEGYSVSREKKERFSLILESASTNQTSMYLCATLGGGAYTEAFFGQGTRLTVV.

The chain carries TRBV6-5 and TRBJ2-1; D is perhaps TRBD2 (6 bases). V gave up 11 bases and J gave up 6 bases, with 20 bases separating them. CDR1 is MNHEY and CDR2 is SVGAGI in the germline V gene. The CDR3 runs to 14 residues. In DNA form, the CDR3 reads TGTGCCGCGAAGGCGGGAAGCCTTTCCAATGAGCAGTTCTTC. Translated, it gives CAAKAGSLSNEQFF.

On this clone itself: Other DNA sequences from this sample encode an identical CDR3 as well. This rearrangement joins TRBV19 to TRBJ1-2, with 7 nucleotides matching TRBD1. The CDR3 runs 15 residues. J gave up 0 bases and V 5 bases, and 6 bases lay outside the gene matches. Germline V gene lookup returns CDR1 LNHDA and CDR2 SQIVND (reference sequence). The DNA of the CDR3 is TGTGCCAGTAGTTTACGGACAGGAGCTAACTATGGCTACACCTTC. It yields the protein CASSLRTGANYGYTF.

This rearrangement joins TRBV28 to TRBJ1-5; no definite D call. The CDR3 consists of 12 residues. Trimming removed 5 bases at V and 5 bases at J, with 7 bases between. Germline V lookup: CDR1 MDHEN, CDR2 SYDVKM. CDR3 DNA sequence: TGTGCCAGCAGTCTAGAGGATCAGCCCCAGCATTTT. Protein: CASSLEDQPQHF.

The V and J genes are TRBV27 and TRBJ2-2, with a weak D call TRBD2 (6 bases). V was clipped by 6 bases and J by 5 bases, with 13 bases between them. The CDR3 has 14 residues. Germline V gene sequence: CDR1 MNHEY, CDR2 SMNVEV (reference sequence). The CDR3 sequence: CASRRETGTGELFF. The DNA for the CDR3 is TGTGCCAGCAGACGGGAGACTGGAACCGGGGAGCTGTTTTTT.

The chain uses TRBV11-2 and TRBJ2-3, with a tentative D call TRBD1 (5 bases). Germline loops: CDR1 SGHAT, CDR2 FQNNGV. With 5 bases removed from V and 1 base from J, the gap between germline ends came to 13 bases. The length of the CDR3 is 15 residues. The CDR3: CASSNSDRRTDTQYF. The CDR3 nucleotides are TGTGCCAGCAGCAACTCCGACAGACGCACAGATACGCAGTATTTT. Variable domain in full (rest from reference TRBV11-2 and TRBJ2-3): EAGVAQSPRYKIIEKRQSVAFWCNPISGHATLYWYQQILGQGPKLLIQFQNNGVVDDSQLPKDRFSAERLKGVDSTLKIQPAKLEDSAVYLCASSNSDRRTDTQYFGPGTRLTVL.

The chain is built from TRBV28 and TRBJ1-2; TRBD1 might be the D (6 bases). V lost 5 bases and J lost 7, with 11 bases in between. Germline loops: CDR1 MDHEN, CDR2 SYDVKM. This CDR3 has 12 residues. The CDR3 reads CASSPRQVGYTF. DNA for the CDR3: TGTGCCAGCAGTCCCAGACAGGTTGGCTACACCTTC.

The V and J genes are TRBV4-3 and TRBJ2-7, with TRBD2 matching 7 bases. Germline CDR1 reads LGHNA; CDR2 reads YSLEER. J was trimmed by 2 bases and V by 1 base; bases with no gene match: 5. This CDR3 has 15 amino acids. The CDR3: CASSQATSSAYEQYF. CDR3 sequence (DNA): TGCGCCAGCAGCCAAGCGACTAGCAGCGCCTACGAGCAGTACTTC.

This clone appeared a single time. The chain uses TRBV6-1 and TRBJ1-5; no firm D call. This CDR3 is built from 13 residues. V was clipped by 7 bases and J by 6 bases, with 13 bases between them. The germline CDR1 and CDR2 sequences are MNHNS and SASEGT. In DNA, the CDR3 is TGTGCCAGCAACGACCCACCGGGTCAGCCCCAGCATTTT. This sequence encodes CASNDPPGQPQHF.

The J gene is TRBJ2-3, the V gene TRBV5-1, with 12 bases aligning to TRBD2. Germline V gene data show CDR1 as SGHRS and CDR2 as YFSETQ. CDR3 length equals 16 residues. V lost 2 bases, J lost 3 bases, and 4 bases stayed unmatched. CDR3 protein: CASSFAGTSGTDTQYF. CDR3 DNA sequence: TGCGCCAGCAGCTTTGCCGGGACTAGCGGGACAGATACGCAGTATTTT. The entire variable domain, with the rest obtained from reference TRBV5-1 and TRBJ2-3, is as follows: KAGVTQTPRYLIKTRGQQVTLSCSPISGHRSVSWYQQTPGQGLQFLFEYFSETQRNKGNFPGRFSGRQFSNSRSEMNVSTLELGDSALYLCASSFAGTSGTDTQYFGPGTRLTVL.

This chain joins TRBV18 and TRBJ2-7, with D possibly matching TRBD1 (6 bases). This CDR3 is 12 amino acids long. Germline loops: CDR1 KGHSH, CDR2 LQKENI. Trimming removed 4 bases at V and 6 bases at J, with 10 bases between. The CDR3 sequence: CASSQQGGEQYF. CDR3 nucleotide sequence: TGTGCCAGCTCACAACAGGGTGGCGAGCAGTACTTC.

The rearrangement uses TRBV27 and TRBJ1-5; possibly TRBD1 for D (6 bases). The V gene's germline CDR1 is MNHEY and CDR2 SMNVEV (reference sequence). Trimming left V 3 bases short and J 6 bases short, with 6 bases between. CDR3 length equals 12 residues. CDR3 region: CASSFRGQPQHF. The CDR3, as DNA: TGTGCCAGCAGTTTCAGGGGTCAGCCCCAGCATTTT.

This chain uses TRBV10-3 with TRBJ1-1; possible D gene TRBD1, 5 bases. Germline loops: CDR1 ENHRY, CDR2 SYGVKD. Trimming pared 6 bases from V and 7 bases from J, leaving 15 bases between. The length of the CDR3 is 13 residues. CDR3 sequence reads: CAIRTPGGDEAFF. As DNA, the CDR3 is TGTGCCATCAGAACCCCCGGGGGGGATGAAGCTTTCTTT.